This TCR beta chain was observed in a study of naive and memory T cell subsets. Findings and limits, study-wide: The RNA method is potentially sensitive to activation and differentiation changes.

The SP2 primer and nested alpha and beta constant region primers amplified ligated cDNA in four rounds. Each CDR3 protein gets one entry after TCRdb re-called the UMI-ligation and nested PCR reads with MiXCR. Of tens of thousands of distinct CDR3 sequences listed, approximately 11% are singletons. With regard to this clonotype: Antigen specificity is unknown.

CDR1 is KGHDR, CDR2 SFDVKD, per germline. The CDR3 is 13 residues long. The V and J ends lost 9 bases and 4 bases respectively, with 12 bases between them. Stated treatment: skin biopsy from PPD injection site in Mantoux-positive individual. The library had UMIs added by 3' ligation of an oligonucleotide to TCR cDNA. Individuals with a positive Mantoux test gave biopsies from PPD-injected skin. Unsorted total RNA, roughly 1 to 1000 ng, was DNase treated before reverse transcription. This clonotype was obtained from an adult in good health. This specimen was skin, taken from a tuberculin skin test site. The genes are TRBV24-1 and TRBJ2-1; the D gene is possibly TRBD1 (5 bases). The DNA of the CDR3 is TGTGCCACCCAAGACAGCCTATACAATGAGCAGTTCTTC. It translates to CATQDSLYNEQFF.